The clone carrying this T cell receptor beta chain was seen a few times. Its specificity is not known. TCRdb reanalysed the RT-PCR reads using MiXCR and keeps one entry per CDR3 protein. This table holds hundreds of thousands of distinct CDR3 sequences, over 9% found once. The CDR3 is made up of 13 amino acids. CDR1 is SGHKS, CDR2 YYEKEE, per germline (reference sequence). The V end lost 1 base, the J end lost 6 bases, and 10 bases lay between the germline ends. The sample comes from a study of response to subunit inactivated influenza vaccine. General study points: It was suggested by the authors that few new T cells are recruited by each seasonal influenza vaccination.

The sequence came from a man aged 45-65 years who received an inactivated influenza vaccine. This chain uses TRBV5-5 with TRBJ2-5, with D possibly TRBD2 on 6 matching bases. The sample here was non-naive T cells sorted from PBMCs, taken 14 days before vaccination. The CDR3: CASSLQEGKTQYF. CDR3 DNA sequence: TGTGCCAGCAGCTTGCAGGAGGGTAAGACCCAGTACTTC.